Following are 20 T cell receptor beta chains from one sample sequenced in a study of T cells after yellow fever vaccination. TCRdb reprocessed the 5' RACE reads with MiXCR, giving one entry per CDR3 protein. The repertoire has under 550,000 distinct CDR3 sequences, about a fifth of them found once; the top ten carry 15% to 20%. Sample: PBMCs, taken more than 20 days after the first yellow fever vaccination. These TCRs come from a man between 18 and 35 years old who received the YFV17D yellow fever vaccine.

There are a few counts of this clonotype. The rearrangement links TRBV4-3 to TRBJ2-2; D not resolved. Germline assignment: CDR1 LGHNA and CDR2 YSLEER. This CDR3 has 15 residues. The V and J ends lost 0 bases and 1 base respectively, with 6 bases between them. The CDR3 DNA reads TGCGCCAGCAGCCAAGAAATGATGAACACCGGGGAGCTGTTTTTT. This gives the protein CASSQEMMNTGELFF.

This clonotype occurred a few times. DNA for the CDR3: TGCAGTGCTAGAGGGTTTGGGGGGGCCTACAATGAGCAGTTCTTC. Residues: CSARGFGGAYNEQFF. V is TRBV20-1 and J is TRBJ2-1; 7 bases align to TRBD2. This CDR3 comprises 15 residues. The J segment lost 2 bases and the V segment lost 1 base, leaving 5 bases of the junction unmatched. Germline assignment: CDR1 DFQATT and CDR2 SNEGSKA (reference sequence).

V is TRBV10-3 and J is TRBJ2-7; D is ambiguous. This CDR3 is built from 12 residues. V was shortened by 3 bases and J by 4 bases, with 7 bases between the two germline ends. The germline V gene has CDR1 ENHRY and CDR2 SYGVKD. CDR3 region: CAISDESYEQYF. The CDR3 nucleotides read TGTGCCATCAGTGACGAGAGTTACGAGCAGTACTTC.

V gene TRBV6-2 or TRBV6-3 combines with J gene TRBJ1-1; no clear D gene. V was trimmed by 8 bases and J by 2 bases, leaving 12 bases between them. The germline V gene encodes CDR1 MNHEY and CDR2 SVGEGT. CDR3 size: 13 residues. The CDR3 DNA reads as TGTGCCAGCCGCGGAGGGAGCAACACTGAAGCTTTCTTT. Translating gives CASRGGSNTEAFF.

The sample holds one count of this clonotype. The chain couples TRBV27 to TRBJ2-6; 11 bases are shared with TRBD1. The CDR3 runs 18 residues. Trimming took 5 bases from V and 4 from J; bases not matched to a gene: 10. Germline V gene sequence: CDR1 MNHEY, CDR2 SMNVEV (reference sequence). The DNA for the CDR3 is TGTGCCAGCAGTGCCCTAGGACAGGGGGCGGGGGGGGCCAACGTCCTGACTTTC. Protein sequence: CASSALGQGAGGANVLTF.

In this sample, this clonotype turned up many times. This chain joins TRBV13 and TRBJ2-2, with 9 bases fitting TRBD2. The germline CDR1 and CDR2 sequences are PRHDT and FYEKMQ (reference sequence). Trimming took 4 bases from V and 3 from J; bases not matched to a gene: 0. The CDR3 covers 14 residues. The CDR3 coding sequence is TGTGCCAGCAGCTGGACTAGCGACACCGGGGAGCTGTTTTTT. Its translation is CASSWTSDTGELFF.

The chain links TRBV6-1 to TRBJ2-7, with a tentative D call TRBD1 (5 bases). Germline V CDR1 and CDR2: MNHNS, SASEGT. This CDR3 is built from 15 residues. The V gene lost 5 bases and the J gene lost 3 bases, with 17 bases spanning the gap. CDR3 amino acids: CASSLRAGNFYEQYV. The CDR3 nucleotides are TGTGCCAGCAGTCTCCGGGCAGGGAACTTCTACGAGCAGTACGTC.

This clonotype showed up many times. The V gene is TRBV28, the J gene TRBJ2-1; possibly TRBD1 for D (5 bases). The germline gives CDR1 MDHEN, CDR2 SYDVKM. This CDR3 comprises 16 residues. The ends were cut back, 6 bases at V and 2 bases at J, with 17 bases in the middle. The CDR3 region has the DNA TGTGCCAGCAGCACCCTTGACAGTTCCCCCTACAATGAGCAGTTCTTC. Its protein is CASSTLDSSPYNEQFF.

This clonotype occurred a few times. This sequence joins TRBV7-2 and TRBJ1-2; D not certain. Trimming shortened V by 1 base and J by 1 base, and 7 bases separated the two germline ends. Germline loops: CDR1 SGHTA, CDR2 FQGNSA. CDR3 length: 14 amino acids. As DNA, the CDR3 is TGTGCCAGCAGCTTAGGAGGGCATAACTATGGCTACACCTTC. Its protein is CASSLGGHNYGYTF. The whole variable domain, filled in from reference TRBV7-2 and TRBJ1-2, reads GAGVSQSPSNKVTEKGKDVELRCDPISGHTALYWYRQSLGQGLEFLIYFQGNSAPDKSGLPSDRFSAERTGGSVSTLTIQRTQQEDSAVYLCASSLGGHNYGYTFGSGTRLTVV.

The chain carries TRBV4-3 and TRBJ1-1; D is unclear. Looked up from germline, CDR1 is LGHNA and CDR2 is YSLEER. The CDR3 consists of 15 residues. V gave up 0 bases and J gave up 4 bases, with 12 bases separating them. The CDR3 here is CASSQDPDGTTEAFF. DNA for the CDR3: TGCGCCAGCAGCCAAGATCCCGACGGCACCACTGAAGCTTTCTTT.

This chain links TRBV7-8 with TRBJ1-3, with D perhaps TRBD1 (5 bases). This CDR3 is built from 16 residues. V was cut by 1 base and J by 0 bases, with 10 bases left in between. Germline CDR1 reads SGHVS; CDR2 reads FQNEAQ. As DNA, the CDR3 is TGTGCCAGCAGCTTAGGGACGGGGGGCTCTGGAAACACCATATATTTT. Encoded protein: CASSLGTGGSGNTIYF. Full variable domain (missing parts from reference TRBV7-8 and TRBJ1-3): GAGVSQSPRYKVAKRGQDVALRCDPISGHVSLFWYQQALGQGPEFLTYFQNEAQLDKSGLPSDRFFAERPEGSVSTLKIQRTQQEDSAVYLCASSLGTGGSGNTIYFGEGSWLTVV.

This chain connects TRBV29-1 to TRBJ2-3, with 12 bases aligning to TRBD2. This CDR3 has 14 residues. Trimming took 6 bases from V and 5 from J; bases not matched to a gene: 6. Germline-derived CDR1 and CDR2 are SQVTM and ANQGSEA. CDR3: CSVDRTSGVDTQYF. The CDR3 DNA reads as TGCAGCGTGGATCGGACTAGCGGGGTAGATACGCAGTATTTT.

This clonotype was detected a few times. This chain uses TRBV29-1 with TRBJ2-7, with a tentative D call TRBD2 (6 bases). The germline CDR1 and CDR2 sequences are SQVTM and ANQGSEA. The CDR3 spans 14 residues. V was trimmed by 2 bases and J by 4 bases, leaving 15 bases between them. The CDR3 here is CSVELDGGVYEQYF. In DNA form, the CDR3 reads TGCAGCGTTGAACTGGATGGCGGGGTATACGAGCAGTACTTC.

This clonotype was picked up a small number of times. V usage is TRBV27 and J usage is TRBJ2-4; D possibly corresponds to TRBD2 (6 bases). This CDR3 spans 19 amino acids. V lost 6 bases and J 0 bases, leaving 24 bases between the germline ends. The germline V gene has CDR1 MNHEY and CDR2 SMNVEV (reference sequence). The CDR3 DNA is TGTGCCAGCAGCCCCAGTCCCCCGGGACTCAACTTAGCCAAAAACATTCAGTACTTC. Its protein is CASSPSPPGLNLAKNIQYF.

In its sample, this clonotype was seen a few times. The chain employs TRBV7-2 and TRBJ1-1; TRBD1 matches 7 bases. The V gene's germline CDR1 is SGHTA and CDR2 FQGNSA. The CDR3 is made up of 15 amino acids. The trim removed 4 bases at V and 0 bases at J, leaving 5 bases unmatched. The CDR3 protein is CASSSGQILNTEAFF. As DNA, the CDR3 is TGTGCCAGCAGCTCGGGACAGATCTTGAACACTGAAGCTTTCTTT.

This sequence joins TRBV5-1 and TRBJ2-1; D uncertain. Germline V gene sequence: CDR1 SGHRS, CDR2 YFSETQ. V lost 0 bases and J 5 bases, leaving 3 bases between the germline ends. This CDR3 is 12 amino acids long. CDR3 sequence (DNA): TGCGCCAGCAGCTTGGATGACAATGAGCAGTTCTTC. It yields the protein CASSLDDNEQFF.

The chain employs TRBV7-7 and TRBJ2-1, with TRBD2 matching 10 bases. CDR3 length: 17 residues. Germline CDR1 is SSHAT and CDR2 is FNYEAQ (reference sequence). The ends lost 2 bases at V and 0 bases at J; junction bases unmatched: 4. CDR3 sequence (DNA): TGTGCCAGCAGCTTACTAGCGGGGGCTAGCTCCTACAATGAGCAGTTCTTC. Its translation is CASSLLAGASSYNEQFF.

The genes are TRBV4-3 and TRBJ2-7; D unclear. V lost 0 bases to trimming and J lost 2 bases, with 8 bases between them. This CDR3 has 14 residues. The germline CDR1 and CDR2 sequences are LGHNA and YSLEER. DNA for the CDR3: TGCGCCAGCAGCCAAGACCGGCACCCCTACGAGCAGTACTTC. Its translation: CASSQDRHPYEQYF.

Many counts were recorded for this clonotype. The germline gene is not matched at one end of the junction; a read error may be the cause. The chain links TRBV12-3 or TRBV12-4 to TRBJ2-3, with 9 positions matching TRBD2. The CDR3 is 14 amino acids. As DNA, the CDR3 is TGTGCCAGCAGCTTAGGCGGGGGGGCAGATACGCAGTATTTT. Protein sequence: CASSLGGGADTQYF.

This clonotype was seen many times. V and J are TRBV20-1 and TRBJ1-3; D is unresolved. Germline CDR1 and CDR2: DFQATT and SNEGSKA (reference sequence). The CDR3 runs to 14 residues. V gave up 5 bases and J gave up 0 bases, with 11 bases separating them. CDR3 region: CSAQRRSSGNTIYF. In DNA, the CDR3 is TGCAGTGCTCAGAGGCGAAGCTCTGGAAACACCATATATTTT.